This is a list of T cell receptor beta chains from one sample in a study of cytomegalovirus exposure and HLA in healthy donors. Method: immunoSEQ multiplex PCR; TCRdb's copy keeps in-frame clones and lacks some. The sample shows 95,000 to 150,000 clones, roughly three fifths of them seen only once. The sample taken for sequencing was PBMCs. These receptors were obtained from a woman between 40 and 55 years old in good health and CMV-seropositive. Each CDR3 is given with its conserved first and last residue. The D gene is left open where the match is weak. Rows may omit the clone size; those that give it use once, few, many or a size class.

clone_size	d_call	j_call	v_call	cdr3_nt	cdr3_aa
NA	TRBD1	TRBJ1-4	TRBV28	TGTGCCAGCAGTCGGGACAGGGGCAGGGTGAGCAATGAAAAACTGTTTTTT	CASSRDRGRVSNEKLFF
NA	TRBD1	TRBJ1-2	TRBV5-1	TGCGCCAGCAGCTTGCCAGGGGGCGACTATGGCTACCCCTTC	CASSLPGGDYGYPF
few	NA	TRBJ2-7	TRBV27	TGTGCCAGCGTGAACCGTGACAACTACGAGCAGTACTTC	CASVNRDNYEQYF
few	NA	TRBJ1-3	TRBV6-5	TGTGCCAGCCGAACAGTCCGAACTGGAAACACCATATATTTT	CASRTVRTGNTIYF
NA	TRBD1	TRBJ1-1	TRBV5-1	TGCGCCAGCAGCCCCGGGACAGCGCACACTGAAGCTTTCTTT	CASSPGTAHTEAFF
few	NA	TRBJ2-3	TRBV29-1	NA	CSVLERATDTQYF
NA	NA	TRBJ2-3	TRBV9	TGTGCCAGCAGCGTAGGACACCTCACAGATACGCAGTATTTT	CASSVGHLTDTQYF
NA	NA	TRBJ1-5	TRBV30	TGTGCCTGGAGTTACCAGGGGAATCAGCCCCAGCACTTT	CAWSYQGNQPQHF
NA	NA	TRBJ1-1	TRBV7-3	TGTGCCAGCAGCCTTGGACAGATCATGAACACTGAAGCTTTCTTT	CASSLGQIMNTEAFF
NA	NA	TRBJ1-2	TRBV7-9	TGTGCCAGCAGCTCCTCGAGGGGAGGGAGAGCTAACTATGGCTACACCTTC	CASSSSRGGRANYGYTF
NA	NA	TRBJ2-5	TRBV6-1	TGTGCCAGCAGTGATCATCCCCGGTCAGGGACCCAGTACTTC	CASSDHPRSGTQYF
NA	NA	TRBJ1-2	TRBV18	TGTGCCAGCTCACCATTGGCCGTCAGATGGGGCTACACCTTC	CASSPLAVRWGYTF
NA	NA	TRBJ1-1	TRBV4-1	TGCGCCAGCAGCCAAAGGGACATGGTGATGAAGGGTCGGGACACTGAAGTTTTCTTT	CASSQRDMVMKGRDTEVFF
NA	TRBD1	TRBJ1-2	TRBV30	TGTGCCTGGACTTCGACAGGGGATCATGGCTACACCTTC	CAWTSTGDHGYTF
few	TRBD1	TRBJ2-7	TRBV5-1	TGCGCCAGCAGCTTGCCCGGGACAGCCGGCTACGAGCAGTACTTC	CASSLPGTAGYEQYF
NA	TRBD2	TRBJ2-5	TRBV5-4	TGTGCCAGCAGCATTAGCGGGGGGGCGGGAGAGACCCAGTACTTC	CASSISGGAGETQYF
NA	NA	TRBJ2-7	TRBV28	TGTGCCAGCAGTTTAACAGGGCGCGAGCAGTACTTC	CASSLTGREQYF
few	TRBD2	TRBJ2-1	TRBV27	TGTGCCACCGGGACTAGCGGAGGGAGCTCCTACAATGAGCAGTTCTTC	CATGTSGGSSYNEQFF
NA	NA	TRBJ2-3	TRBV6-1	TGTGCCAGCAGTGAAGTTAGGCCAGACTCGGATACGCAGTATTTT	CASSEVRPDSDTQYF
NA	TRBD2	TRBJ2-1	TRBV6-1	TGTGCCAGCAGTAGACTAGCGGGCCTTTACAATGAGCAGTTCTTC	CASSRLAGLYNEQFF
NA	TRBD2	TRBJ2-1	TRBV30	TGTGCCTGGACCGTCGGGGGGGCGCCGTTCTTC	CAWTVGGAPFF
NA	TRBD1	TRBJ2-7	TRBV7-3	TGTGCCAGCAGCCCCACAGGGGGCCAGTACGAGCAGTACTTC	CASSPTGGQYEQYF
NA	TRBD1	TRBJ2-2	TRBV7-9	TGTGCCAGCAGCCCGTGGACAGGGAACACCGGGGAGCTGTTTTTT	CASSPWTGNTGELFF
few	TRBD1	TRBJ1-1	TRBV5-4	TGTGCCAGCAGCTTACAGGGGCCGAACACTGAAGCTTTCTTT	CASSLQGPNTEAFF
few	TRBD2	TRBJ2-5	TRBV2	TGTGCCAGCAGTCGACTAGCGGGAGGGCAAGAGACCCAGTACTTC	CASSRLAGGQETQYF
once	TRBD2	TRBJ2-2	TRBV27	TGTGCCAGCAGTTTAAGTCTAGCGGGAGGGCCCGGGGAGCTGTTTTTT	CASSLSLAGGPGELFF
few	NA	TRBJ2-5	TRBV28	TGTGCCAGCAGTGAGGGTGTGGAGACCCAGTACTTC	CASSEGVETQYF
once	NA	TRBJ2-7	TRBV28	TGTGCCAGCAGTTTGTATGGGGAGAACGAGCAGTACTTC	CASSLYGENEQYF